Sequencing of this T cell receptor beta chain was carried out in a study of Ad26.COV2.S vaccination and SARS-CoV-2 variants. Study findings and constraints: Analyses that measured TCR breadth and depth may have underestimated total T cell responses.

Documented treatment: roughly 19 received Ad26.COV2.S at low or high dose, single or two shots; about 5 received placebo; per-sample allocation not given. All samples were drawn on day 63, counting from the first vaccine or placebo injection. Aged 18-55 years, donor was enrolled in Boston in 2020. Participants' vaccine, an Ad26 vector, delivered Wuhan-strain SARS-CoV-2 spike. Germline V CDR1 and CDR2: GTSNPN, SVGIG (reference sequence). The trim removed 1 base at V and 1 base at J, leaving 5 bases unmatched. The CDR3 runs to 15 residues. Worth noting for this clone: What it recognizes is unknown.

Using immunoSEQ multiplex PCR, the repertoire was profiled, and TCRdb retains in-frame clones only, with some absent. The sample holds approximately 350,000 clones, over 75% seen once. The rearrangement joins TRBV30 to TRBJ2-3, with 7 bases fitting TRBD1. The receptor comes from a person aged 18-60 years who received the Ad26.COV2.S COVID-19 vaccine or a placebo. Sequences were derived from peripheral blood, sampled in a trial of Ad26.COV2.S vaccine versus placebo. Written as DNA, the CDR3 is TGTGCCTGGAGTGCTTGGGACAGAGGCACAGATACGCAGTATTTT. As protein: CAWSAWDRGTDTQYF.